A single sample is the source of the 20 T cell receptor beta chains below, sequenced in a study of blood T cells in healthy people across ages. A sample-barcoded 5' primer and a J-beta primer mix were used in a second PCR of roughly 6 to 11 cycles. TCRdb recomputed calls from the 5' RACE reads with MiXCR, one row per CDR3 protein. The sample shows 1.5 million to 2 million distinct CDR3 sequences, roughly 52% of them seen only once. The specimen was blood. The receptors were gathered from a woman between 35 and 50 years old in good health.

The chain combines TRBV20-1 with TRBJ2-2; 7 bases map to TRBD1. Losses at the gene ends were 7 bases for V and 3 bases for J; bases not matched to a gene: 8. The CDR3 contains 14 residues. CDR1 DFQATT and CDR2 SNEGSKA come from the germline V gene (reference sequence). This CDR3 reads CSGLQGVDTGELFF. The CDR3 DNA is TGCAGTGGTCTTCAGGGGGTGGACACCGGGGAGCTGTTTTTT.

This clonotype was counted a few times. The V call is TRBV7-8, the J call TRBJ2-7; tentatively, D is TRBD2 (5 bases). V lost 1 base to trimming and J lost 7 bases, with 17 bases between them. The CDR3 totals 15 residues. Germline CDR1 and CDR2: SGHVS and FQNEAQ. The CDR3 DNA sequence: TGTGCCAGCAGCTTAGATAGGACTGCCGTGGGGGAGCAGTACTTC. Its protein product is CASSLDRTAVGEQYF.

V and J are TRBV10-3 and TRBJ2-5; TRBD2 matches at 7 bases. This CDR3 region has 17 residues. The junction had 11 bases not matched to a gene; V was cut back by 2 bases and J by 2 bases. CDR1 is ENHRY, CDR2 SYGVKD, per germline. CDR3 sequence: CAISERERGSIQETQYF. DNA for the CDR3: TGTGCCATCAGTGAGAGGGAGCGGGGAAGTATACAAGAGACCCAGTACTTC.

V usage is TRBV12-3 or TRBV12-4 and J usage is TRBJ1-1; perhaps TRBD1 as D (5 bases). The CDR3 has 14 residues. V lost 1 base and J lost 3, with 9 bases in between. CDR3 nucleotide sequence: TGTGCCAGCAGTTTAGTGCCGGGGCACACTGAAGCTTTCTTT. Translation gives CASSLVPGHTEAFF.

The chain has TRBV6-5 and TRBJ2-6; 8 positions agree with TRBD1. V was pared by 5 bases and J by 2 bases, with 8 bases of the junction left unmatched. CDR3 length equals 17 residues. Germline V lookup: CDR1 MNHEY, CDR2 SVGAGI. Here the CDR3 DNA reads TGTGCCAGCAGTAACCCCCTGACAGGGGCTGGGGCCAACGTCCTGACTTTC. Protein sequence: CASSNPLTGAGANVLTF.

This rearrangement joins TRBV27 to TRBJ2-1; 8 positions agree with TRBD2. The CDR3 is 15 residues long. V was pared by 5 bases and J by 9 bases, with 12 bases of the junction left unmatched. CDR1 is MNHEY and CDR2 is SMNVEV in the germline V gene (reference sequence). DNA of the CDR3: TGTGCCAGCAGTACCCTTGCGGGGGGCGAAACTGAGCAGTTCTTC. Protein: CASSTLAGGETEQFF.

The chain recombines TRBV29-1 with TRBJ1-2, with 7 positions matching TRBD1. CDR3 size: 12 residues. Germline V gives CDR1 SQVTM, CDR2 ANQGSEA. With V trimmed by 8 bases and J by 1 base, 4 bases remained unmatched. The CDR3 loop is CSTRDSNYGYTF. The CDR3 region has the DNA TGCAGCACAAGGGACAGTAACTATGGCTACACCTTC.

This clonotype has more than one count but fewer than ten. In DNA, the CDR3 is TGTGCCATCAGTGCGGAGGGCAGGGGTGACTATGGCTACACCTTC. This encodes CAISAEGRGDYGYTF. The rearrangement links TRBV10-3 to TRBJ1-2; possibly TRBD1 for D (6 bases). Trimming shortened V by 4 bases and J by 3 bases, and 15 bases separated the two germline ends. This CDR3 is built from 15 residues. From germline, CDR1 is ENHRY and CDR2 SYGVKD.

This chain uses TRBV7-9 with TRBJ1-2, with 9 bases matching TRBD1. The CDR3 consists of 16 residues. Looked up from germline, CDR1 is SEHNR and CDR2 is FQNEAQ (reference sequence). V lost 5 bases, J lost 5 bases, and 12 bases stayed unmatched. The CDR3 is CASSPRGRTGVYGYTF. CDR3 DNA sequence: TGTGCCAGCAGCCCCAGGGGCCGGACAGGGGTATATGGCTACACCTTC.

This clonotype was seen only a few times. This chain links TRBV6-2 or TRBV6-3 with TRBJ2-7; tentatively, D is TRBD1 (6 bases). Germline CDR1 and CDR2: MNHEY and SVGEGT. The CDR3 is 14 amino acids. The V and J ends lost 3 bases and 8 bases respectively, with 17 bases between them. Here the CDR3 DNA reads TGTGCCAGCAGTTATGGTCCAGGGGTTACGAAGCAGTACTTC. Its translation: CASSYGPGVTKQYF.

The chain is built from TRBV5-1 and TRBJ2-5, with 7 bases identical to TRBD2. Gene TRBJ2-4 matches the end of the DNA better, so the J call may be wrong. This CDR3 is 16 amino acids long. Germline values: CDR1 SGHRS, CDR2 YFSETQ. CDR3 amino acids: CASSGGSGGAKNIQYF. The DNA of the CDR3 is TGCGCCAGCAGCGGCGGGAGTGGGGGAGCCAAAAACATTCAGTACTTC.

The chain recombines TRBV2 with TRBJ2-5; weak D call: TRBD2 (6 bases). The CDR3 is made up of 14 amino acids. Germline assignment: CDR1 SNHLY and CDR2 FYNNEI. V lost 4 bases and J lost 4, with 13 bases in between. The chain's CDR3 is CASSVKVRGETQYF. CDR3 nucleotide sequence: TGTGCCAGCAGTGTAAAGGTGCGGGGAGAGACCCAGTACTTC.

The rearrangement links TRBV9 to TRBJ1-6; no clear D gene. The germline V gene encodes CDR1 SGDLS and CDR2 YYNGEE. The V and J ends lost 0 bases and 8 bases respectively, with 9 bases between them. The CDR3 is 14 residues long. This chain's CDR3 is CASSVVDLHSPLHF. The CDR3 nucleotides are TGTGCCAGCAGCGTAGTTGATCTACATTCACCCCTCCACTTT.

Many counts were recorded for this clonotype. The V call is TRBV5-1, the J call TRBJ2-5; no clear D. The CDR3 runs to 12 residues. The V end was cut by 4 bases, the J end by 0 bases, with 4 bases between. The germline gives CDR1 SGHRS, CDR2 YFSETQ. The CDR3 nucleotides read TGCGCCAGCAGCGCCCACCAAGAGACCCAGTACTTC. Protein sequence: CASSAHQETQYF.

This clonotype has more than one count but fewer than ten. The chain recombines TRBV7-2 with TRBJ2-5; 9 nucleotides match TRBD2. The V segment lost 0 bases and the J segment 4 bases; nucleotides outside the gene matches: 6. CDR1 and CDR2 from the germline V gene are SGHTA and FQGNSA. The CDR3 runs 16 residues. The CDR3 here is CASSLAIAGGPETQYF. For the CDR3, the DNA is TGTGCCAGCAGCTTAGCGATCGCGGGGGGGCCAGAGACCCAGTACTTC.

The chain couples TRBV4-2 to TRBJ2-3; the D gene is possibly TRBD2 (5 bases). The CDR3 consists of 17 residues. The V and J ends lost 4 bases and 2 bases respectively, with 19 bases between them. The germline gives CDR1 LGHNA, CDR2 YNFKEQ. CDR3 sequence: CASSLCEGEGVTDTQYF. CDR3 nucleotide sequence: TGTGCCAGCAGCCTTTGCGAGGGAGAAGGCGTCACAGATACGCAGTATTTT.

The count of this clonotype is one. The chain uses TRBV18 and TRBJ2-1, with 8 bases that match TRBD1. The CDR3 is 15 amino acids. V lost 3 bases and J lost 3; bases outside the gene matches: 4. Per the germline V gene, CDR1 is KGHSH and CDR2 is LQKENI. The CDR3 bases are TGTGCCAGCTCACCGGGACAGGTTATCTACAATGAGCAGTTCTTC. It yields the protein CASSPGQVIYNEQFF. Full variable domain (remainder filled in from reference TRBV18 and TRBJ2-1): NAGVMQNPRHLVRRRGQEARLRCSPMKGHSHVYWYRQLPEEGLKFMVYLQKENIIDESGMPKERFSAEFPKEGPSILRIQQVVRGDSAAYFCASSPGQVIYNEQFFGPGTRLTVL.

The chain carries TRBV20-1 and TRBJ2-3, with 7 bases aligning to TRBD2. The CDR3 sequence is 14 residues long. The germline V gene has CDR1 DFQATT and CDR2 SNEGSKA (reference sequence). V trimming: 3 bases; J trimming: 1 base; junction bases outside the gene matches: 4. CDR3 nucleotides: TGCAGTGCTAGGAGGCTAGCGGGCACAGATACGCAGTATTTT. Amino acids: CSARRLAGTDTQYF.

The genes are TRBV7-2 and TRBJ1-2, with 9 bases lining up with TRBD1. CDR3 length equals 16 residues. The germline V gene encodes CDR1 SGHTA and CDR2 FQGNSA. With 0 bases clipped from V and 4 bases from J, the junction kept 6 bases outside the gene matches. CDR3 protein: CASSLASGTGSYGYTF. The CDR3 region has the DNA TGTGCCAGCAGCTTAGCGTCCGGGACAGGGAGCTATGGCTACACCTTC.

This chain joins TRBV6-2 or TRBV6-3 and TRBJ1-5; 8 positions match TRBD1. Germline-derived CDR1 and CDR2 are MNHEY and SVGEGT. The CDR3 consists of 16 residues. The junction had 8 bases not matched to a gene; V was cut back by 7 bases and J by 0 bases. The CDR3: CASKGQGIYSNQPQHF. In DNA, the CDR3 is TGTGCCAGCAAAGGACAGGGTATTTATAGCAATCAGCCCCAGCATTTT.